The sequence of this T cell receptor (beta chain) was determined in a study of blood T cell repertoires in COVID-19. The V gene lost 6 bases and the J gene lost 1 base, with 13 bases spanning the gap. The CDR3 extends over 14 amino acids. Germline V gene sequence: CDR1 MNHEY, CDR2 SVGAGI. Sequenced by immunoSEQ multiplex PCR; TCRdb stores in-frame clones only, minus some. The sample yields roughly 200,000 clones, around 88% seen once. The chain couples TRBV6-5 to TRBJ2-7; TRBD1 might be the D (5 bases). The sample comprised PBMCs or T cells enriched from blood (not recorded which). The TCR sequence derives from a man in his forties with acute COVID-19. The CDR3 here is CASSGWGRSYEQYF. CDR3 sequence (DNA): TGTGCCAGCAGCGGATGGGGCAGGTCCTACGAGCAGTACTTC.